The present entry profiles one TCR beta chain with its context. Germline V CDR1 and CDR2: LGHNA, YSLEER. V was clipped by 8 bases and J by 2 bases; unmatched bases: 7. The CDR3 totals 14 residues. The sample belongs to a study of blood T cell repertoires in COVID-19. Study background: Sources were T cells, B-cell-depleted T cells, or PBMCs; the material itself was cDNA or gDNA.

The repertoire was sequenced with immunoSEQ multiplex PCR; TCRdb's copy has only in-frame clones and lacks some. Among some 82,000 clones listed, over 70% were seen once. This TCR came from an elderly man with active or convalescent COVID-19. The sequencing sample was made of peripheral blood. This chain uses TRBV4-3 with TRBJ2-3, with 7 bases identical to TRBD2. This CDR3 reads CASGLAEFTDTQYF. The DNA for the CDR3 is TGCGCCAGCGGGCTAGCGGAGTTCACAGATACGCAGTATTTT.